This T cell receptor (beta chain) was found in a study of cytomegalovirus exposure and HLA in healthy donors. General observations from the study: A list of approximately 150 TCR beta chains associated with cytomegalovirus was given. As a later analysis showed, several of the most significant clusters appeared to be linked to common viral pathogens. In an earlier analysis, in 587 donors, most V segments appeared productive either ~87% or ~30% of the time. A later analysis reportedly found fewer N-insertions in an Asian-associated ancestry cluster than the approximately 670-donor mean.

V lost 7 bases and J lost 2, with 9 bases in between. Germline assignment: CDR1 SQVTM and CDR2 ANQGSEA. CDR3 size: 12 residues. The PCR made use of 60 Vbeta and 13 Jbeta primers. The method was immunoSEQ multiplex PCR; TCRdb's version includes in-frame clones alone and lacks a portion of them. Its clone listing holds over 75,000 clones. To note about this clone: Its antigen is not identified.

The rearrangement joins TRBV29-1 to TRBJ1-3; D gene unclear. The receptor's source is a man in his fifties in good health and CMV-seronegative. The sequencing sample was made of PBMCs. The CDR3 here is CSAQLPGNTIYF. Here the CDR3 DNA reads TGCAGCGCTCAACTCCCTGGAAACACCATATATTTT.